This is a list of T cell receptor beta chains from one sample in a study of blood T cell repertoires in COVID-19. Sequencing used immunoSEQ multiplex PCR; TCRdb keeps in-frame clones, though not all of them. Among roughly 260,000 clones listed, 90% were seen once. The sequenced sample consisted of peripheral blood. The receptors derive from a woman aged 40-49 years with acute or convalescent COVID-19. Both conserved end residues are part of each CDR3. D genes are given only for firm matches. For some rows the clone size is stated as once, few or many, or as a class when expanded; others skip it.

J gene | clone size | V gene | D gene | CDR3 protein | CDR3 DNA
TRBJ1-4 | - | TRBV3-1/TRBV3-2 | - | CASSLLSTGPNEKLFF | TGTGCCAGCAGCCTACTCTCAACAGGGCCTAATGAAAAACTGTTTTTT
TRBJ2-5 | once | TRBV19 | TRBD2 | CASSIEKRGGETQYF | TGTGCCAGTAGTATAGAGAAGCGGGGGGGAGAGACCCAGTACTTC
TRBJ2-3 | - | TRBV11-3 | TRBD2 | CASSSQYTTSGEQDTQYF | TGTGCCAGCAGCTCCCAATACACGACTAGCGGGGAGCAAGATACGCAGTATTTT
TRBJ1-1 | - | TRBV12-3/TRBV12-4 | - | CASSLGQSEAFF | TGTGCCAGCAGTTTGGGGCAGTCTGAAGCTTTCTTT
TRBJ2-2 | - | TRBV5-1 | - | CASSHQDRAQHRGAVF | TGCGCCAGCAGCCACCAGGACAGAGCACAACACCGGGGAGCTGTTTTT
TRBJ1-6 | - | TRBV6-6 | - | CASGREALISPLHF | TGTGCCAGCGGTCGGGAGGCCTTAATTTCACCCCTCCACTTT
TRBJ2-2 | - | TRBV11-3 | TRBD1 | CASSHRDRAWTGELFF | TGTGCCAGCAGCCACCGGGACAGGGCGTGGACCGGGGAGCTGTTTTTT
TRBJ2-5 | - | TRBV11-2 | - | CASSSDSQETQYF | TGTGCCAGCAGCTCGGACAGTCAAGAGACCCAGTACTTC
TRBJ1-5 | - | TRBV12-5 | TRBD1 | CASGLVLGTGGPESNQPQHF | TGTGCTAGTGGTTTGGTACTCGGGACAGGGGGCCCCGAAAGCAATCAGCCCCAGCATTTT
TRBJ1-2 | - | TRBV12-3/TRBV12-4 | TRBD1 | CASGRDRGYGYTF | TGTGCCAGCGGCCGGGACAGGGGCTATGGCTACACCTTC
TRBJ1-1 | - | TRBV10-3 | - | CAISDGGGYTEAFF | TGTGCCATCAGTGACGGAGGTGGCTACACTGAAGCTTTCTTT
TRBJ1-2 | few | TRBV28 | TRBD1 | CATTRTGRAYGYTF | TGTGCCACCACGAGGACAGGGAGGGCCTATGGCTACACCTTC
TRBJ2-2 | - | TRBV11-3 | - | CGRGGELFF | TGCGGCCGGGGCGGGGAGCTGTTTTTT
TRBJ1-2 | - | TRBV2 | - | CASSYPPGGYGYTF | TGTGCCAGCAGTTACCCCCCCGGCGGATACGGCTACACCTTC
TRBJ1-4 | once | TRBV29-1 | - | CSVLTGTNEKLFF | TGCAGCGTTCTTACAGGGACAAATGAAAAACTGTTTTTT
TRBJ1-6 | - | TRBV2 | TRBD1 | CASRQGANSPLHF | TGTGCCAGCAGGCAGGGGGCGAATTCACCCCTCCACTTT
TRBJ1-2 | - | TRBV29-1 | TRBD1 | CSVFTGGANYGYTF | TGCAGCGTTTTCACAGGGGGCGCGAACTATGGCTACACCTTC
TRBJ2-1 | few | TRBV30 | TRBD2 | CAWRTSVGNEQFF | TGTGCCTGGAGGACTAGCGTAGGCAATGAGCAGTTCTTC
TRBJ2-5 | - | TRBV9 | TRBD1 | CASSAGQSLETQYF | TGTGCCAGCAGCGCGGGACAGTCTTTGGAGACCCAGTACTTC
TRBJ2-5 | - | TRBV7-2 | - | CASSLGVRLEVRETQYF | TGTGCCAGCAGCTTAGGGGTGCGACTGGAAGTGCGGGAGACCCAGTACTTC
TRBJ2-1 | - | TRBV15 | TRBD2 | CATSRALAGQQFF | TGTGCCACCAGCAGAGCACTAGCGGGGCAGCAGTTCTTC
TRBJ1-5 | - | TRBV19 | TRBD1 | CATNGGGRQPQHF | TGTGCCACTAACGGAGGGGGCAGGCAGCCCCAGCATTTT
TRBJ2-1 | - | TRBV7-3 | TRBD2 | CASSLTSGGFNEQFF | TGTGCCAGCAGCCTTACTAGCGGGGGCTTCAATGAGCAGTTCTTC
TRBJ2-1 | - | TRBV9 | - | CASSPYGGAYNEQFF | TGTGCCAGCAGCCCCTACGGCGGAGCATACAATGAGCAGTTCTTC
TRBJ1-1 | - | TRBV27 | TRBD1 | CASSNAGGWTEAFF | TGTGCCAGCAGTAACGCAGGGGGCTGGACTGAAGCTTTCTTT
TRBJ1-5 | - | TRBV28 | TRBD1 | CASSLGTGDQPQHF | TGTGCCAGCAGTTTAGGGACAGGGGATCAGCCCCAGCATTTT
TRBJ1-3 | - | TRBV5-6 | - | CASSLEPNHSGNTIYF | TGTGCCAGCAGCTTGGAGCCTAACCACTCTGGAAACACCATATATTTT
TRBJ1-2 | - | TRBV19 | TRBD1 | CASSMNRGSNYGYTF | TGTGCCAGTAGTATGAACAGGGGATCTAACTATGGCTACACCTTC
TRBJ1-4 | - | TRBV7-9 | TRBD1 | CASSPGQGASVGWEKLFF | TGTGCCAGCAGCCCGGGACAGGGGGCTTCGGTGGGTTGGGAAAAACTGTTTTTT
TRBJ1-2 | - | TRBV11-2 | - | CASSLAQGDGYTF | TGTGCCAGCAGCTTAGCACAGGGTGATGGCTACACCTTC
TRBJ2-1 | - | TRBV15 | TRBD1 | CATSSPGQGGNEQFF | TGTGCCACCAGCAGCCCGGGACAGGGGGGTAATGAGCAGTTCTTC